These T cell receptor beta chains were read from a single sample in a study of blood T cell repertoires in COVID-19. Repertoires were generated with immunoSEQ multiplex PCR, while TCRdb's copy carries only in-frame clones and drops some. The repertoire includes some 270,000 clones, more than 75% of them detected once, and approximately 6.2% sits in the top ten. The sequenced sample consisted of peripheral blood. The receptors come from an elderly woman with COVID-19, enrolled during active disease. Each CDR3 is given with its conserved first and last residue. D genes are given only for firm matches. Rows may omit the clone size; those that give it use once, few, many or a size class.

d_gene	v_gene	j_gene	abundance	CDR3nt	CDR3aa
-	TRBV29-1	TRBJ2-5	-	TGCAGCGTTCTAGCCAACCAAGAGACCCAGTACTTC	CSVLANQETQYF
TRBD2	TRBV9	TRBJ2-3	-	TGTGCCAGCAGCGCCGGACTAGGTGCAGATACGCAGTATTTT	CASSAGLGADTQYF
-	TRBV11-2	TRBJ2-3	-	TGTGCCAGCAGACTAACGGGTTCGGGCACAGATACGCAGTATTTT	CASRLTGSGTDTQYF
-	TRBV5-8	TRBJ1-5	once	TGTGCCAGCAGCTTGTACAACGGCGGGGATAGCAATCAGCCCCAGCATTTT	CASSLYNGGDSNQPQHF
-	TRBV3-1/TRBV3-2	TRBJ2-5	-	TGTGCCAGCAGGGGGACAGGCGGGGGAGAGACCCAGTACTTC	CASRGTGGGETQYF
-	TRBV6-4	TRBJ1-2	few	TGTGCCAGCAGTGACCGGCGTGGGGGGGTCTATGGCTACACCTTC	CASSDRRGGVYGYTF
-	TRBV12-3/TRBV12-4	TRBJ1-4	-	TGTGCCAGCAGTTACCCAGGGGAAAAACTGTTTTTT	CASSYPGEKLFF
TRBD1	TRBV6-4	TRBJ1-1	-	TGTGCCAGCAGTGACAGGCCAGGGGGCCAGAACACTGAAGCTTTCTTT	CASSDRPGGQNTEAFF
-	TRBV5-1	TRBJ2-3	-	TGCGCCAGCAGCTTGGATGCTATCACAGATACGCAGTATTTT	CASSLDAITDTQYF
TRBD2	TRBV6-1	TRBJ2-5	-	TGTGCCAGCAGTGAACAGGCGGGGGGCCAAGAGACCCAGTACTTC	CASSEQAGGQETQYF
TRBD1	TRBV28	TRBJ1-1	-	TGTGCCAGCAGTCTCATCTCGACAGGGATTGAAGCTTTCTTT	CASSLISTGIEAFF
-	TRBV6-1	TRBJ2-7	-	TGTGCCAGCAGTGAAGCGCATGGGCCCTCGTACGAGCAGTACTTC	CASSEAHGPSYEQYF
TRBD1	TRBV5-4	TRBJ2-1	-	TGTGCCTCCGAAGCCCGGGACAGGGGACCCTTAGGGTACAATGAGCAGTTCTTC	CASEARDRGPLGYNEQFF
TRBD1	TRBV7-7	TRBJ2-5	once	TGTGCTAGCAGCCCCCGACAGGGAGCAGAGACCCAGTACTTC	CASSPRQGAETQYF
TRBD1	TRBV3-1/TRBV3-2	TRBJ1-6	-	TGTGCCAGCAGCCAAGATGTGGTCGGGACAGCGTATAATTCACCCCTCCACTTT	CASSQDVVGTAYNSPLHF
TRBD1	TRBV7-2	TRBJ2-1	-	TGTGCCAGCAGTGGGTGGGGGACAGGGGGATACAATGAGCAGTTCTTC	CASSGWGTGGYNEQFF
-	TRBV28	TRBJ1-2	-	TGTGCCAGCAGCCCGGGGGGTGGGATGGTGGACGTGGATGGCTACACCTTC	CASSPGGGMVDVDGYTF
TRBD2	TRBV5-1	TRBJ2-1	-	TGCGCCAGCAGCTTGGCAGTAGCGGGGGGGCCGAGGGAGCAGTTCTTC	CASSLAVAGGPREQFF
-	TRBV30	TRBJ2-1	-	TGTGCCTGGAGCCCATTAGTATCCAATGAGCAGTTCTTC	CAWSPLVSNEQFF
-	TRBV24-1	TRBJ1-1	-	TGTGCCACCAGCCCACTAGGAGCTTTCTTT	CATSPLGAFF
-	TRBV6-5	TRBJ1-5	-	TGTGCCAGCGGGGGCCGCAGCGGCAATCAGCCCCAGCATTTT	CASGGRSGNQPQHF
-	TRBV4-3	TRBJ2-7	-	TGCGCCAGCAGCCGGGCGTCGGGGGACTCCTACGAGCAGTACTTC	CASSRASGDSYEQYF
-	TRBV3-1/TRBV3-2	TRBJ2-1	-	TGTGCCAGCAGCCAAGTTCAGAATGAGCAGTTCTTC	CASSQVQNEQFF
-	TRBV7-3	TRBJ1-1	-	TGTGCCAGCAGCTTTGAATACCGGGGTGAAGCTTTCTTT	CASSFEYRGEAFF
TRBD1	TRBV5-6	TRBJ1-4	-	TGTGCCAGCAGCTCCAGACAGGGTGGTGAAAAACTGTTTTTT	CASSSRQGGEKLFF
-	TRBV9	TRBJ1-2	-	TGTGCCAGCAGCGTAGGAGACAGTAACTATGGCTACACCTTC	CASSVGDSNYGYTF
-	TRBV4-1	TRBJ1-3	-	TGCGCCAGCAGCCAAGAAAGGGCGGGGGCCTCTGGAAACACCATATATTTT	CASSQERAGASGNTIYF
TRBD2	TRBV27	TRBJ2-1	-	TGTGCCAGCAGTTTATATCCCCCTAGCGGCCCCTACAATGAGCAGTTCTTC	CASSLYPPSGPYNEQFF
-	TRBV7-2	TRBJ2-2	-	TGTGCCAGCAGCTCCGGTGCTATCGGGGAGCTGTTTTTT	CASSSGAIGELFF
-	TRBV6-5	TRBJ1-5	-	TGTGCCAGCAGTCGCGGGATCGGAGGGCAGCCCCAGCATTTT	CASSRGIGGQPQHF
TRBD1	TRBV30	TRBJ1-2	-	TGTGCCTGGAGTGCACAGGGGTGGGATGGCTACACCTTC	CAWSAQGWDGYTF
TRBD1	TRBV5-4	TRBJ2-1	-	TGTGCCAGCAGCTCCCAACAGGGGAGCTCCTACAATGAGCAGTTCTTC	CASSSQQGSSYNEQFF
-	TRBV30	TRBJ1-1	-	TGTGCCTGGAGTTACACAGCGAACACTGAAGCTTTCTTT	CAWSYTANTEAFF
-	TRBV28	TRBJ1-1	-	TGTGCCAGCGGTAGGGTCGTTGCGGGGCACACTGAAGCTTTCTTT	CASGRVVAGHTEAFF
TRBD2	TRBV18	TRBJ2-2	-	TGTGCCAGCTCGGTATTGCGGGGGACCGGGGAGCTGTTTTTT	CASSVLRGTGELFF
TRBD1	TRBV15	TRBJ1-2	-	TGTGCCACCACCCCCGGGGGTGGGACAGAATATGGCTACACCTTC	CATTPGGGTEYGYTF
-	TRBV9	TRBJ2-2	-	TGTGCCAGCAGGCCAGCAGGATTCACCGGGGAGCTGTTTTTT	CASRPAGFTGELFF
TRBD1	TRBV28	TRBJ1-2	-	TGTGCCAGCAGTTCCCCAGGGGGCGTACACTATGGCTACACCTTC	CASSSPGGVHYGYTF
-	TRBV3-1/TRBV3-2	TRBJ1-2	-	TGTGCCAGCAGCACTTTCCCGTATGGCTACACCTTC	CASSTFPYGYTF
TRBD1	TRBV7-8	TRBJ1-1	once	TGTGCCAGCAGCTTAAGAGGGATACAGGGGTTCACTGAAGCTTTCTTT	CASSLRGIQGFTEAFF
TRBD1	TRBV5-1	TRBJ1-2	-	TGCGCCAGCAGCTTCGCGACAGGGAACTATGGCTACACCTTC	CASSFATGNYGYTF
-	TRBV3-1/TRBV3-2	TRBJ1-6	-	TGTGCCAGCAGCGAGGGACACTCCTTGGGCACCTATAATTCACCCCTCCACTTT	CASSEGHSLGTYNSPLHF
TRBD1	TRBV30	TRBJ1-5	-	TGTGCCTGGAGTACGGGACAGGGGCTTCAGCCCCAGCATTTT	CAWSTGQGLQPQHF
-	TRBV28	TRBJ2-7	-	TGTGCCAGCAGTTCCGGGACAAAATGGGGCGAGCAGTACTTC	CASSSGTKWGEQYF
TRBD1	TRBV28	TRBJ1-5	-	TGTGCCAGCAGTCCCCGACAGGGGGCCAATCAGCCCCAGCATTTT	CASSPRQGANQPQHF
-	TRBV3-1/TRBV3-2	TRBJ1-6	once	TGTGCCAGCAGCCAAGGGCCTCATTCACCCCTCCACTTT	CASSQGPHSPLHF
-	TRBV19	TRBJ1-1	few	TGTGCCAGTAGTATCGGGGTGGGGAACACTGAAGCTTTCTTT	CASSIGVGNTEAFF
-	TRBV2	TRBJ1-3	-	TGTGCCAGCAGTGAAGCGACCGCAGCTAGGGGAAACACCATATATTTT	CASSEATAARGNTIYF
TRBD1	TRBV5-1	TRBJ2-3	-	TGCGCCAGCAGCAACCCCGACAGGGCCGTGGCAGATACGCAGTATTTT	CASSNPDRAVADTQYF
-	TRBV27	TRBJ1-6	-	TGTGCCAGCAGTTCGTCGAGACACCCCTATAATTCACCCCTCCACTTT	CASSSSRHPYNSPLHF
-	TRBV19	TRBJ2-3	-	TGTGCCAGTTCTGAACAGGGATCCAAGAATACGCAGTATTTT	CASSEQGSKNTQYF
TRBD1	TRBV28	TRBJ1-2	-	TGTGCCAGCAGACAGTTACAGGGGCCTAACTATGGCTACACCTTC	CASRQLQGPNYGYTF
-	TRBV3-1/TRBV3-2	TRBJ2-3	-	TGTGCCAGCAGACTTGGCACAGATACGCAGTATTTT	CASRLGTDTQYF
TRBD1	TRBV28	TRBJ1-2	-	TGTGCCAGCAGGACCGGGACAGGGGTCTATGGCTACACCTTC	CASRTGTGVYGYTF
TRBD1	TRBV7-2	TRBJ1-1	few	TGTGCCAGCAGCTTTAGGGGGCGGAACACTGAAGCTTTCTTT	CASSFRGRNTEAFF